Following are 18 T cell receptor beta chains from one sample sequenced in a study of blood T cell repertoires in COVID-19. Only in-frame clones appear in the TCRdb table, and some are missing; sequencing was by immunoSEQ multiplex PCR. The sample records 200,000 to 300,000 clones, approximately 90% being singletons. The sequencing input was peripheral blood. These receptors were obtained from a woman aged 40 to 50 with acute or convalescent COVID-19.

The V and J genes are TRBV2 and TRBJ2-7; TRBD1 is a possible D gene (6 bases). V shed 4 bases and J shed 1 base, with 20 bases lying between them. Germline lookup yields CDR1 SNHLY and CDR2 FYNNEI. The length of the CDR3 is 17 residues. CDR3 DNA: TGTGCCAGCAGTGGAAGGACAGACAACTTGATTTCCTACGAGCAGTACGTC. Translation: CASSGRTDNLISYEQYV.

A note on this clone: Other nucleotide sequences from this sample produce the same CDR3. The chain carries TRBV18 and TRBJ1-1, with TRBD1 as a possible D gene (5 bases). The V and J ends lost 2 bases and 1 base respectively, with 5 bases between them. There are 13 residues in the CDR3. Germline V CDR1 and CDR2: KGHSH, LQKENI. CDR3 sequence reads: CASSPGQNTEAFF. The CDR3 DNA follows: TGTGCCAGCTCACCAGGACAGAACACTGAAGCTTTCTTT.

This rearrangement joins TRBV2 to TRBJ1-1, with 10 bases aligning to TRBD1. Germline CDR1 and CDR2: SNHLY and FYNNEI. The J segment lost 1 base and the V segment lost 6 bases, leaving 5 bases of the junction unmatched. The CDR3 runs 15 residues. The CDR3 region is CASSRDRGGNTEAFF. CDR3 DNA sequence: TGTGCCAGCAGCCGGGACAGGGGTGGGAACACTGAAGCTTTCTTT.

The chain uses TRBV27 and TRBJ2-5; D may be TRBD2 (5 bases). The germline gives CDR1 MNHEY, CDR2 SMNVEV (reference sequence). The V end was cut by 6 bases, the J end by 4 bases, with 21 bases between. CDR3 length equals 16 residues. The CDR3 loop is CASRRNVARRTETQYF. CDR3 coding DNA: TGTGCCAGCAGGCGTAACGTGGCACGGAGGACAGAGACCCAGTACTTC.

This clone was detected only a few times. In DNA form, the CDR3 reads TGTGCCAGCAGTGGGTTCAGGGGTGGCGGGGAGCTGTTTTTT. It codes for CASSGFRGGGELFF. V and J are TRBV2 and TRBJ2-2, with TRBD1 as a possible D gene (6 bases). The CDR3 length is 14 residues. The germline V gene has CDR1 SNHLY and CDR2 FYNNEI. V dropped 4 bases and J dropped 7 bases, with 13 bases sitting between them.

The gene calls are TRBV9 and TRBJ2-6; D uncertain. The CDR3 runs 17 residues. The germline CDR1 and CDR2 sequences are SGDLS and YYNGEE. Trimming took off 3 bases at V and 0 bases at J, with 13 bases between the two ends. The CDR3: CASSGVWSRSGANVLTF. The DNA of the CDR3 is TGTGCCAGCAGCGGCGTGTGGTCCCGCTCTGGGGCCAACGTCCTGACTTTC.

This chain joins TRBV6-1 and TRBJ1-5; maybe TRBD1 (6 bases). CDR1 and CDR2 from the germline V gene are MNHNS and SASEGT. The CDR3 consists of 16 residues. The ends were cut back, 2 bases at V and 6 bases at J, with 17 bases in the middle. CDR3 protein: CASSERTALSSQPQHF. CDR3 nucleotide sequence: TGTGCCAGCAGTGAAAGGACAGCTCTTTCGAGTCAGCCCCAGCATTTT.

CDR3 residues: CASSFMGQNYGYTF. The CDR3 nucleotides read TGTGCCAGCAGCTTTATGGGACAGAACTATGGCTACACCTTC. The V call is TRBV5-6, the J call TRBJ1-2; 7 bases line up with TRBD1. J lost 2 bases, V lost 2 bases, and 3 bases had no gene match. The germline V gene encodes CDR1 SGHDT and CDR2 YYEEEE. The CDR3 totals 14 residues.

The chain carries TRBV7-3 and TRBJ2-2; the match to TRBD1 covers 7 bases. The CDR3 totals 15 residues. Unmatched junction bases numbered 7, after V lost 4 bases and J lost 5 bases. Per the germline V gene, CDR1 is SGHTA and CDR2 is FQGTGA. The CDR3 spells CASSSYRGTTGELFF. The CDR3 nucleotides read TGTGCCAGCAGCTCATACAGGGGTACAACCGGGGAGCTGTTTTTT.

V is TRBV5-1 and J is TRBJ1-4; 7 bases agree with TRBD1. The trim removed 4 bases at V and 4 bases at J, leaving 4 bases unmatched. CDR3 length: 14 amino acids. CDR1 SGHRS and CDR2 YFSETQ come from the germline V gene. DNA of the CDR3: TGCGCCAGCAGCATGGGACAGATTAATGAAAAACTGTTTTTT. Translated, it gives CASSMGQINEKLFF.

V is TRBV7-2 and J is TRBJ1-5, with 9 bases fitting TRBD1. Unmatched junction bases numbered 8, after V lost 5 bases and J lost 6 bases. Germline CDR1 and CDR2: SGHTA and FQGNSA. The CDR3 spans 15 residues. The CDR3 loop reads CASSPTTGGGQPQHF. The DNA of the CDR3 is TGTGCCAGCAGCCCAACGACAGGGGGGGGTCAGCCCCAGCATTTT.

The CDR3 spells CASSYRVRAQETQYF. The CDR3 DNA is TGTGCCAGCAGTTACCGCGTCAGGGCGCAAGAGACCCAGTACTTC. The rearrangement links TRBV6-5 to TRBJ2-5, with D tentatively TRBD1 (5 bases). This CDR3 is 15 amino acids long. In germline, CDR1 is MNHEY, CDR2 SVGAGI. V shed 2 bases and J shed 2 bases, with 12 bases lying between them.

About this clone itself: Other nucleotide sequences from this sample produce the same CDR3. This chain links TRBV19 with TRBJ1-1; D unresolved. CDR1 is LNHDA and CDR2 is SQIVND in the germline V gene (reference sequence). The germline V and J ends were trimmed by 0 bases and 0 bases, with 8 bases remaining between them. This CDR3 is built from 15 residues. The CDR3 spells CASSIETGMNTEAFF. The CDR3 region has the DNA TGTGCCAGTAGTATAGAAACCGGTATGAACACTGAAGCTTTCTTT. Full variable domain (missing parts from reference TRBV19 and TRBJ1-1): DGGITQSPKYLFRKEGQNVTLSCEQNLNHDAMYWYRQDPGQGLRLIYYSQIVNDFQKGDIAEGYSVSREKKESFPLTVTSAQKNPTAFYLCASSIETGMNTEAFFGQGTRLTVV.

J is TRBJ2-5 and V is TRBV5-4, with 9 bases aligning to TRBD2. Germline V gives CDR1 SGHNT, CDR2 YYREEE (reference sequence). The CDR3 extends over 13 amino acids. With V trimmed by 5 bases and J by 2 bases, 1 base remained unmatched. CDR3 coding DNA: TGTGCCAGCAGAGCGGGGGGACAAGAGACCCAGTACTTC. Translating it yields CASRAGGQETQYF. Full variable domain (outside the CDR3, taken from reference TRBV5-4 and TRBJ2-5): ETGVTQSPTHLIKTRGQQVTLRCSSQSGHNTVSWYQQALGQGPQFIFQYYREEENGRGNFPPRFSGLQFPNYSSELNVNALELDDSALYLCASRAGGQETQYFGPGTRLLVL.

The chain recombines TRBV5-1 with TRBJ2-2; TRBD1 matches 8 bases. This CDR3 has 16 residues. Germline values: CDR1 SGHRS, CDR2 YFSETQ. Losses at the gene ends were 0 bases for V and 1 base for J; bases not matched to a gene: 2. The DNA of the CDR3 is TGCGCCAGCAGCTTGGAGACAGGGGTGAACACCGGGGAGCTGTTTTTT. Residues: CASSLETGVNTGELFF.

V is TRBV5-1 and J is TRBJ1-2; maybe TRBD1 (5 bases). V shed 4 bases and J shed 5 bases, with 21 bases lying between them. The CDR3 totals 16 residues. Germline CDR1 is SGHRS and CDR2 is YFSETQ. CDR3 nucleotides: TGCGCCAGCAGCCCCAGAGGGGTCGGCGGGGGATATGGCTACACCTTC. It encodes CASSPRGVGGGYGYTF.

The V call is TRBV7-8, the J call TRBJ1-3; D call uncertain. The germline gives CDR1 SGHVS, CDR2 FQNEAQ. V was cut by 3 bases and J by 3 bases, with 6 bases left in between. The CDR3 covers 13 residues. CDR3 in amino acids: CASSFASGNTIYF. In DNA form, the CDR3 reads TGTGCCAGCAGCTTCGCCAGTGGAAACACCATATATTTT. Together with reference TRBV7-8 and TRBJ1-3, the CDR3 gives the full variable domain: GAGVSQSPRYKVAKRGQDVALRCDPISGHVSLFWYQQALGQGPEFLTYFQNEAQLDKSGLPSDRFFAERPEGSVSTLKIQRTQQEDSAVYLCASSFASGNTIYFGEGSWLTVV.

The chain joins TRBV2 to TRBJ2-5; tentative D call: TRBD2 (6 bases). Germline V gene lookup returns CDR1 SNHLY and CDR2 FYNNEI. The CDR3 has 12 residues. Trimming removed 7 bases from V and 5 bases from J, with 11 bases in between. The CDR3 coding sequence is TGTGCCAGCAAGGAGGGTTCCGAGACCCAGTACTTC. The encoded protein is CASKEGSETQYF.